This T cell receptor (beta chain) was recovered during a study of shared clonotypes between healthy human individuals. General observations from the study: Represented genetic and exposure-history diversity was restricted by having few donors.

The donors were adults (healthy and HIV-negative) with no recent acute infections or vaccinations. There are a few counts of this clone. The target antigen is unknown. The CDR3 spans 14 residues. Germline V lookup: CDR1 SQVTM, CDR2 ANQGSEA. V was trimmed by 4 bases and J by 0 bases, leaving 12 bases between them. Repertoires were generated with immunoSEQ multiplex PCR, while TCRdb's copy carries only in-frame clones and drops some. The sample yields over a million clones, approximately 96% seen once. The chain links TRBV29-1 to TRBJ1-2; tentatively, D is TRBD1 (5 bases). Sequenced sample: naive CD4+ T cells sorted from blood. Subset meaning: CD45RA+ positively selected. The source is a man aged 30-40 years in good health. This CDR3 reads CSVVVDTANYGYTF. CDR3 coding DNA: TGCAGCGTTGTGGTGGACACCGCTAACTATGGCTACACCTTC.